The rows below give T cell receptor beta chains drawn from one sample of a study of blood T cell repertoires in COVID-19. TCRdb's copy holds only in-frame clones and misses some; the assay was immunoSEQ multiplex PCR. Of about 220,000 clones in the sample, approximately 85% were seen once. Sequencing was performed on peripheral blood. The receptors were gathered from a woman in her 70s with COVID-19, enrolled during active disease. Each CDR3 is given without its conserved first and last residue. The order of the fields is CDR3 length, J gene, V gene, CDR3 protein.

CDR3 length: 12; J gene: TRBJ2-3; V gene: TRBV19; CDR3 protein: ASGGLRGTDTQY
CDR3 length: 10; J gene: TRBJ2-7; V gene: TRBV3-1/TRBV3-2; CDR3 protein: ASSRDPYEQY
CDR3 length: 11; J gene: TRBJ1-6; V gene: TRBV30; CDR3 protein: AWRGGGGSPLH
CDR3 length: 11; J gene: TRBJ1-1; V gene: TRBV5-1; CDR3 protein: ASSAGQTPEAF
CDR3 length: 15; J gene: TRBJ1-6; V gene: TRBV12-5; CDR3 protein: ASGLIFSTEYNSPLH
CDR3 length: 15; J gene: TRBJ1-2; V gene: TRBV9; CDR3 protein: ASSVGLTGPSNYGYT
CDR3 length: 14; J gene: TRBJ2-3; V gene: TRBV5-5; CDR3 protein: ASSSAAGGHQDTQY
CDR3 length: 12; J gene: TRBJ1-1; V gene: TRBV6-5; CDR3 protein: ASSYARGVTEAF
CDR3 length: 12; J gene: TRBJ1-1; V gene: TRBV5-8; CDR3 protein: ASRQWGGATEAF
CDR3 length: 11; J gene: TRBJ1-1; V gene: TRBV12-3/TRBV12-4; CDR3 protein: ASSLKRNTEAF
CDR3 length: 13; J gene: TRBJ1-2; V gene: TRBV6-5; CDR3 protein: ASSLKDRGLYGYT
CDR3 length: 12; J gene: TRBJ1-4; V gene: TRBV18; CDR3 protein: ASSGGGNNEKLF
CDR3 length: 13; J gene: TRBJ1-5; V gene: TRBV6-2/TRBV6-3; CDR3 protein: ASIPAGGGYQPQH
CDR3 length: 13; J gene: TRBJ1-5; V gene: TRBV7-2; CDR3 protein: ASKTRAGANQPQH
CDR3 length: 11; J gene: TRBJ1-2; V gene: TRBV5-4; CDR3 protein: ASSGRQDYGYT
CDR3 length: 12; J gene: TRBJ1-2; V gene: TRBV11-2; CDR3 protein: ASSFRGEDYGYT